This T cell receptor beta chain was recorded in a study of blood T cell repertoires in COVID-19. Background on the study: COVID-19 samples, acute and convalescent, were from the United States, Italy and Spain. The cDNA or gDNA used as material had been derived from T cells, B-cell-depleted T cells, or PBMCs.

In the authors' workflow: By means of reference gene primer amplification, nucleated cell counts were estimated. Clones were read by immunoSEQ multiplex PCR, and TCRdb kept only the in-frame ones, dropping some. That table gives V, J and clone size, and the DNA gave D and trimming. The sample lists some 50,000 clones, about 90% occurring once. Germline V gene sequence: CDR1 SGHDN, CDR2 FVKESK. CDR3 length: 16 residues. Trimming cost V 1 base and J 3 bases, with 12 bases left between them. The rearrangement uses TRBV14 and TRBJ2-2; D perhaps matches TRBD2 (5 bases). Material: peripheral blood. This receptor was obtained from a human donor in a cohort sampled during active COVID-19. The CDR3, as DNA: TGTGCCAGCAGCCAAGTCGCGGGTTTTGACACCGGGGAGCTGTTTTTT. It specifies CASSQVAGFDTGELFF.